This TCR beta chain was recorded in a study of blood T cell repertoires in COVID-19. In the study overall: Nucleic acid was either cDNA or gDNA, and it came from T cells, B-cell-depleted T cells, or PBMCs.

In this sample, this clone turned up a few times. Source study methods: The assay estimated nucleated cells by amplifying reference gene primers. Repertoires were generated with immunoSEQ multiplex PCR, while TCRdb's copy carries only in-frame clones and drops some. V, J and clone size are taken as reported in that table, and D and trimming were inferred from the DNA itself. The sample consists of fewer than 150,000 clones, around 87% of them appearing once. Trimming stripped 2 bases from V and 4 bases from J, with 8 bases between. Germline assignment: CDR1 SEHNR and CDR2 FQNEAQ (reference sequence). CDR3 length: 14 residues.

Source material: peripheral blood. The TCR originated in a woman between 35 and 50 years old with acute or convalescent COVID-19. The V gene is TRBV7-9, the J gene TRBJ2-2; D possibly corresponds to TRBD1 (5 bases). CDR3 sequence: CASSLRGFTGELFF. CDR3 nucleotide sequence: TGTGCCAGCAGCTTAAGGGGATTCACCGGGGAGCTGTTTTTT.